The 24 T cell receptor beta chains presented below share a single source sample, sequenced in a study of cytomegalovirus exposure and HLA in healthy donors. Primers for the PCR totalled 60 Vbeta and 13 Jbeta. Assay used: immunoSEQ multiplex PCR; TCRdb lists only in-frame clones, some missing. The table gives 95,000 to 150,000 clones; the top ten clones make up more than 1% of it. The sequenced material came from PBMCs. The receptors stem from a man aged 18 to 30 in good health and CMV-seronegative.

The J gene is TRBJ1-1, the V gene TRBV4-1, with 8 bases lining up with TRBD1. Germline CDR1 MGHRA, CDR2 YSYEKL. Unmatched junction bases numbered 11, after V lost 4 bases and J lost 1 base. CDR3 size: 17 residues. The CDR3 DNA sequence: TGCGCCAGCAGCCGGATCGAGCAGGGGGCTAAGAACACTGAAGCTTTCTTT. Residues: CASSRIEQGAKNTEAFF.

The V and J genes are TRBV11-1 and TRBJ1-1; tentative D call: TRBD1 (5 bases). Trimming left V 6 bases short and J 4 bases short, with 21 bases between. This CDR3 comprises 16 residues. Germline lookup yields CDR1 SGHAT and CDR2 FQDESV (reference sequence). The DNA for the CDR3 is TGTGCCAGCAGACCACCAGGAGGGGAATGGGGCACTGAAGCTTTCTTT. It encodes CASRPPGGEWGTEAFF.

The rearrangement uses TRBV5-1 and TRBJ2-5; 8 bases align to TRBD1. The CDR3 sequence is 16 residues long. Germline V gene data show CDR1 as SGHRS and CDR2 as YFSETQ. The junction had 8 bases not matched to a gene; V was cut back by 0 bases and J by 4 bases. CDR3 in amino acids: CASSLAGQGLGETQYF. CDR3 sequence (DNA): TGCGCCAGCAGCTTGGCTGGACAGGGTCTAGGAGAGACCCAGTACTTC.

The chain recombines TRBV11-2 with TRBJ1-1; no clear D. The CDR3 totals 13 residues. Germline loops: CDR1 SGHAT, CDR2 FQNNGV. The V end lost 0 bases, the J end lost 8 bases, and 10 bases lay between the germline ends. The CDR3 DNA reads as TGTGCCAGCAGCTTAGATCAAAACATGGAAGCTTTCTTT. Residues: CASSLDQNMEAFF.

This chain joins TRBV6-5 and TRBJ1-6; D uncertain. CDR3 length: 14 residues. Trimming cost V 4 bases and J 5 bases, with 9 bases left between them. Germline V lookup: CDR1 MNHEY, CDR2 SVGAGI. CDR3 sequence reads: CASSFRGNNSPLHF. The CDR3 nucleotides read TGTGCCAGCAGTTTTCGGGGAAATAATTCACCCCTCCACTTT.

V is TRBV29-1 and J is TRBJ2-1; D unclear. V gave up 0 bases and J gave up 12 bases, with 12 bases separating them. Germline loops: CDR1 SQVTM, CDR2 ANQGSEA. CDR3 length equals 12 residues. CDR3 region: CSVEEPPGRQFF. The CDR3 nucleotides are TGCAGCGTTGAAGAACCCCCTGGGCGGCAGTTCTTC.

V gene TRBV6-5 combines with J gene TRBJ2-5, with TRBD1 matching over 7 bases. The germline CDR1 and CDR2 sequences are MNHEY and SVGAGI. CDR3 size: 16 residues. V shed 4 bases and J 1 base; nucleotides not matched to a gene: 9. The CDR3 reads CASSFWDSKTQETQYF. As DNA, the CDR3 is TGTGCCAGCAGTTTTTGGGACAGCAAGACCCAAGAGACCCAGTACTTC.

This chain joins TRBV19 and TRBJ2-7, with 8 bases matching TRBD2. Germline loops: CDR1 LNHDA, CDR2 SQIVND (reference sequence). There are 15 residues in the CDR3. The V and J ends lost 5 bases and 7 bases, in that order; junction bases with no gene match: 13. CDR3 DNA: TGTGCCAGTAGTCCCCTCTCCGGGGGGGTAGGGGAGCAGTACTTC. Its translation is CASSPLSGGVGEQYF. Looking up the rest from reference TRBV19 and TRBJ2-7 gives the full variable domain: DGGITQSPKYLFRKEGQNVTLSCEQNLNHDAMYWYRQDPGQGLRLIYYSQIVNDFQKGDIAEGYSVSREKKESFPLTVTSAQKNPTAFYLCASSPLSGGVGEQYFGPGTRLTVT.

The chain employs TRBV9 and TRBJ1-1; D might be TRBD1 (6 bases). Trimming cost V 3 bases and J 1 base, with 13 bases left between them. CDR3 length: 15 amino acids. Per the germline V gene, CDR1 is SGDLS and CDR2 is YYNGEE. CDR3 nucleotides: TGTGCCAGCAGCGGGGACAATACGGGGAACACTGAAGCTTTCTTT. Translating it yields CASSGDNTGNTEAFF.

CDR3 DNA sequence: TGCAGCGTTGTTGCGACTAGCGGGGGGGTTTTTGGGACGCAGTATTTT. Protein product: CSVVATSGGVFGTQYF. This chain links TRBV29-1 with TRBJ2-3, with 14 positions matching TRBD2. CDR1 SQVTM and CDR2 ANQGSEA come from the germline V gene. Germline trimming cut 4 bases from V and 9 bases from J; bases unmatched to any gene: 12. This CDR3 comprises 16 residues.

The rearrangement uses TRBV5-6 and TRBJ2-5, with TRBD2 as a possible D gene (6 bases). The V end lost 0 bases, the J end lost 2 bases, and 14 bases lay between the germline ends. CDR3 length: 16 residues. Germline loops: CDR1 SGHDT, CDR2 YYEEEE. The CDR3: CASSLESGDSQETQYF. The CDR3 bases are TGTGCCAGCAGCTTGGAATCGGGGGACTCTCAAGAGACCCAGTACTTC.

V usage is TRBV28 and J usage is TRBJ2-7, with 10 bases lining up with TRBD1. This CDR3 has 14 residues. V was pared by 5 bases and J by 6 bases, with 7 bases of the junction left unmatched. Germline assignment: CDR1 MDHEN and CDR2 SYDVKM. The DNA of the CDR3 is TGTGCCAGCAGTCCCGGGACAGGGGTAAGCGAGCAGTACTTC. Translated, it gives CASSPGTGVSEQYF.

The gene calls are TRBV27 and TRBJ2-5; 7 nucleotides match TRBD1. The germline V gene encodes CDR1 MNHEY and CDR2 SMNVEV (reference sequence). This CDR3 is built from 17 residues. V was pared by 5 bases and J by 5 bases, with 17 bases of the junction left unmatched. The chain's CDR3 is CASSPRQGEGEGETQYF. CDR3 nucleotides: TGTGCCAGCAGTCCCAGGCAGGGGGAAGGAGAGGGGGAGACCCAGTACTTC.

The chain uses TRBV4-1 and TRBJ2-5; D unresolved. The CDR3 loop spans 15 amino acids. Germline V gene data show CDR1 as MGHRA and CDR2 as YSYEKL. V lost 3 bases, J lost 2 bases, and 13 bases lay in between. The CDR3 loop is CASSHWASDQETQYF. CDR3 in DNA: TGCGCCAGCAGCCATTGGGCTTCGGATCAAGAGACCCAGTACTTC.

The chain is built from TRBV25-1 and TRBJ1-2; possibly TRBD1 for D (5 bases). Deletions cut 2 bases from V and 7 bases from J, with 8 bases between. Per the germline V gene, CDR1 is MGHDK and CDR2 is SYGVNS. The CDR3 extends over 12 amino acids. The CDR3 region is CASSEGTLGYTF. Written as DNA, the CDR3 is TGTGCCAGCAGTGAAGGGACTCTTGGCTACACCTTC.

The chain combines TRBV18 with TRBJ2-3, with 9 bases lining up with TRBD1. J gave up 0 bases and V 4 bases, and 11 bases lay outside the gene matches. The CDR3 length is 18 residues. CDR1 is KGHSH and CDR2 is LQKENI in the germline V gene. CDR3 in DNA: TGTGCCAGCTCACGAGCCTCGGGACAGGGTAGGAGCACAGATACGCAGTATTTT. Amino acids: CASSRASGQGRSTDTQYF.

The V gene is TRBV7-9, the J gene TRBJ1-2; D not certain. CDR1 is SEHNR, CDR2 FQNEAQ, per germline (reference sequence). The V end was cut by 1 base, the J end by 2 bases, with 11 bases between. This CDR3 has 15 amino acids. The CDR3 is CASSLERVVNYGYTF. CDR3 DNA: TGTGCCAGCAGCTTAGAGAGGGTGGTAAACTATGGCTACACCTTC.

This sequence joins TRBV10-1 and TRBJ2-1; 14 positions match TRBD2. J gave up 10 bases and V 10 bases, and 9 bases lay outside the gene matches. CDR3 size: 14 residues. Per germline, CDR1 WNHNN and CDR2 SYGVQD (reference sequence). The CDR3 DNA follows: TGCGCCACCTCGGGACTAGCGGGAGTTGGAGAGCAGTTCTTC. This gives the protein CATSGLAGVGEQFF.

V gene TRBV2 combines with J gene TRBJ1-2; 7 bases fit TRBD1. The germline CDR1 and CDR2 sequences are SNHLY and FYNNEI. Trimming cost V 10 bases and J 1 base; bases outside gene matches: 9. CDR3 length: 14 residues. The CDR3 region has the DNA TGTGCCACAAAACCGGGACAGCTTAACTATGGCTACACCTTC. It specifies CATKPGQLNYGYTF.

V usage is TRBV28 and J usage is TRBJ1-5, with 7 bases that match TRBD1. In germline, CDR1 is MDHEN, CDR2 SYDVKM. This CDR3 has 14 residues. The CDR3 region is CAGGSVPSNQPQHF. DNA for the CDR3: TGTGCAGGGGGCTCTGTCCCTAGCAATCAGCCCCAGCATTTT. The variable domain in full, completed from reference TRBV28 and TRBJ1-5, reads DVKVTQSSRYLVKRTGEKVFLECVQDMDHENMFWYRQDPGLGLRLIYFSYDVKMKEKGDIPEGYSVSREKKERFSLILESASTNQTSMYLCAGGSVPSNQPQHFGDGTRLSIL.

This sequence joins TRBV18 and TRBJ1-5; maybe TRBD1 (6 bases). The germline CDR1 and CDR2 sequences are KGHSH and LQKENI. The CDR3 contains 18 residues. With 2 bases removed from V and 4 bases from J, the gap between germline ends came to 21 bases. CDR3 DNA: TGTGCCAGCTCACCATCCGATTTGGGACAAAGAGTTAATCAGCCCCAGCATTTT. This gives the protein CASSPSDLGQRVNQPQHF.

The rearrangement uses TRBV4-1 and TRBJ1-2; the match to TRBD1 covers 10 bases. Germline values: CDR1 MGHRA, CDR2 YSYEKL. The CDR3 runs to 15 residues. V trimming: 0 bases; J trimming: 4 bases; junction bases outside the gene matches: 2. CDR3 DNA: TGCGCCAGCAGCCAAGAGGACAGGGGGGCCTATGGCTACACCTTC. The encoded protein is CASSQEDRGAYGYTF.

This sequence joins TRBV5-1 and TRBJ2-7; 8 nucleotides agree with TRBD1. Germline values: CDR1 SGHRS, CDR2 YFSETQ. The CDR3 length is 16 residues. V lost 4 bases and J lost 2; bases outside the gene matches: 11. As DNA, the CDR3 is TGCGCCAGCAGCCCCCAGGGGACAGGAAGTACCTACGAGCAGTACTTC. Its protein product is CASSPQGTGSTYEQYF.

The V gene is TRBV5-1, the J gene TRBJ2-7, with TRBD1 matching over 8 bases. The CDR3 runs to 13 residues. Trimming took 4 bases from V and 6 from J; bases not matched to a gene: 6. Germline V gene data show CDR1 as SGHRS and CDR2 as YFSETQ. CDR3 region: CASSLNDRGEQYF. The CDR3 nucleotides are TGCGCCAGCAGCCTGAACGACAGGGGCGAGCAGTACTTC.